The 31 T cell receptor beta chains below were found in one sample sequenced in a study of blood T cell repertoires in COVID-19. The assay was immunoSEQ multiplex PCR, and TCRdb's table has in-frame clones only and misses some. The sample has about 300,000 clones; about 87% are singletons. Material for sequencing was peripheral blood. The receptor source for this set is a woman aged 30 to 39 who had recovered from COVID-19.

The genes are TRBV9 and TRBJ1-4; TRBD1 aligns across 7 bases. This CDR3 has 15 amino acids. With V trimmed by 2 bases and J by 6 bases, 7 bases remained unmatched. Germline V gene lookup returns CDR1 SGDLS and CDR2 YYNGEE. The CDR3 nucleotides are TGTGCCAGCAGCGTGGGGACAGCCTTTGATGAAAAACTGTTTTTT. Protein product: CASSVGTAFDEKLFF.

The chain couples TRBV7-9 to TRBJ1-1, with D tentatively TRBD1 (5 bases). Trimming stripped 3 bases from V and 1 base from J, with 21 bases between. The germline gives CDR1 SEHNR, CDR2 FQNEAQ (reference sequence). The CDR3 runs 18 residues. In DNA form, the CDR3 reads TGTGCCAGCAGCTTTGTTGGGGGGTCCACGGATTCGAACACTGAAGCTTTCTTT. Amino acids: CASSFVGGSTDSNTEAFF.

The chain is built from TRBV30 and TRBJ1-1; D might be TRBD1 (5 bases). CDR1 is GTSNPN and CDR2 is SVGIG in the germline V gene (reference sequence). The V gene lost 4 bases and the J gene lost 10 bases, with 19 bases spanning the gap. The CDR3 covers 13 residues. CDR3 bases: TGTGCCTGGAATCGTCCGGGGGGATCAGTAGCTTTCTTT. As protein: CAWNRPGGSVAFF.

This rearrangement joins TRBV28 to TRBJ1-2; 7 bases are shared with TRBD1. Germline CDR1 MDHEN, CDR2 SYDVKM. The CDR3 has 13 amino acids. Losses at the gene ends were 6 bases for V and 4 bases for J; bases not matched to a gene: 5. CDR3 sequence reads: CASSQGTAYGYTF. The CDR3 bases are TGTGCCAGCAGCCAGGGGACAGCCTATGGCTACACCTTC.

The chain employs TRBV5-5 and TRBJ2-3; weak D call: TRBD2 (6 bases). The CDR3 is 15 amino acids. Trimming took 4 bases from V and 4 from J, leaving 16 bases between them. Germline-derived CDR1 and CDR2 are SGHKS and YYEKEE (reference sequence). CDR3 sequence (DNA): TGTGCCAGCAGCGGGAAATCACTAGCCGCAGATACGCAGTATTTT. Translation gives CASSGKSLAADTQYF.

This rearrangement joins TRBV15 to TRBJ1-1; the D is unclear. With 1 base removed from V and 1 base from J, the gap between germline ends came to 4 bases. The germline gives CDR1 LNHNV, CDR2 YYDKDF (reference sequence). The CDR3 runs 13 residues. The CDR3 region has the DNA TGTGCCACCAGCAGAGTAAAGAACACTGAAGCTTTCTTT. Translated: CATSRVKNTEAFF.

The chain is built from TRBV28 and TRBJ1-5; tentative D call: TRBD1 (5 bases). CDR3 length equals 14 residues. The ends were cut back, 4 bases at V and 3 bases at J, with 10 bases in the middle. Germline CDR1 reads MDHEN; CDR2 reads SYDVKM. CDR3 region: CASSYPGINQPQHF. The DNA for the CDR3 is TGTGCCAGCAGTTACCCAGGGATCAATCAGCCCCAGCATTTT.

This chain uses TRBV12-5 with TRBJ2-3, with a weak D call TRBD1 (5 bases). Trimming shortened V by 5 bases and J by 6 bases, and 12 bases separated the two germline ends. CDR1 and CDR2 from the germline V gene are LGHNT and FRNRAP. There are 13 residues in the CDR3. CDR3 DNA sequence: TGTGCTAGTGGTGTGGACATCGTTGATACGCAGTATTTT. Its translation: CASGVDIVDTQYF.

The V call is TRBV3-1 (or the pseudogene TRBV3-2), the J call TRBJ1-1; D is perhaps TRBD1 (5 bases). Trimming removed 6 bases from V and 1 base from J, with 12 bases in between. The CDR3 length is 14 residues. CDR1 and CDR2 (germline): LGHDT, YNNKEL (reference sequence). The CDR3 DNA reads TGTGCCAGCAGGAGAACAGGCCCGAACACTGAAGCTTTCTTT. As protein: CASRRTGPNTEAFF.

In DNA, the CDR3 is TGTGCCAGCAGCCAAGAAAGGGGCAGGGACACTGAAGCTTTCTTT. Protein product: CASSQERGRDTEAFF. The rearrangement joins TRBV14 to TRBJ1-1, with D perhaps matching TRBD1 (5 bases). The CDR3 contains 15 residues. Trimming cost V 0 bases and J 3 bases, with 11 bases left between them. Germline V CDR1 and CDR2: SGHDN, FVKESK.

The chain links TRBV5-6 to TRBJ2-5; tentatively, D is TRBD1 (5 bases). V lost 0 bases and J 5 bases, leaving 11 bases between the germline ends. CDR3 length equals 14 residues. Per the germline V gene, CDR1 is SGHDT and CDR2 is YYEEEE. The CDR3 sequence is CASSLGVGAETQYF. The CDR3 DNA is TGTGCCAGCAGCTTGGGAGTTGGGGCCGAGACCCAGTACTTC. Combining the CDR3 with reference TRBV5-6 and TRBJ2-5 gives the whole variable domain DAGVTQSPTHLIKTRGQQVTLRCSPKSGHDTVSWYQQALGQGPQFIFQYYEEEERQRGNFPDRFSGHQFPNYSSELNVNALLLGDSALYLCASSLGVGAETQYFGPGTRLLVL.

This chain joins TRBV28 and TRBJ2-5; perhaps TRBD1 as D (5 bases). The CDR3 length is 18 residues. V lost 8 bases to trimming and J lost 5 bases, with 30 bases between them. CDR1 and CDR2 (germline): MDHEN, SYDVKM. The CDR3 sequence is CASAIGLGHVGHTETQYF. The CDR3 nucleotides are TGTGCCAGCGCAATTGGTCTGGGGCATGTTGGACATACTGAGACCCAGTACTTC. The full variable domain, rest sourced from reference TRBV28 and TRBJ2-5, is DVKVTQSSRYLVKRTGEKVFLECVQDMDHENMFWYRQDPGLGLRLIYFSYDVKMKEKGDIPEGYSVSREKKERFSLILESASTNQTSMYLCASAIGLGHVGHTETQYFGPGTRLLVL.

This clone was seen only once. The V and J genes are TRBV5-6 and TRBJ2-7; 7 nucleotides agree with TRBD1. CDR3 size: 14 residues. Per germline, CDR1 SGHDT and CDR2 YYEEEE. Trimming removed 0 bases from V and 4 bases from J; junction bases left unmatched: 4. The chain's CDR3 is CASSLVGTAYEQYF. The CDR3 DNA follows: TGTGCCAGCAGCTTGGTAGGGACAGCTTACGAGCAGTACTTC. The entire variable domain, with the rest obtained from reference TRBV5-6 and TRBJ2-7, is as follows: DAGVTQSPTHLIKTRGQQVTLRCSPKSGHDTVSWYQQALGQGPQFIFQYYEEEERQRGNFPDRFSGHQFPNYSSELNVNALLLGDSALYLCASSLVGTAYEQYFGPGTRLTVT.

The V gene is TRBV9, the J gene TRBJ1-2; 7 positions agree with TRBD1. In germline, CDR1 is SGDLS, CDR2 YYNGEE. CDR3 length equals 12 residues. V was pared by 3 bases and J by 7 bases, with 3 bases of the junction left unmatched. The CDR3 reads CASSADRAGYTF. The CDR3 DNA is TGTGCCAGCAGCGCCGACAGGGCTGGCTACACCTTC.

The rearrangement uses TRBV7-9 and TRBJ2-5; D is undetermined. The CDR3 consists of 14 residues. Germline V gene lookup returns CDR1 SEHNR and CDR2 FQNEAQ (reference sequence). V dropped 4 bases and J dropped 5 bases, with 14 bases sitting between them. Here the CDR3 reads CASSSYRLGETQYF. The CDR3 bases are TGTGCCAGCAGCTCCTACCGCCTCGGGGAGACCCAGTACTTC.

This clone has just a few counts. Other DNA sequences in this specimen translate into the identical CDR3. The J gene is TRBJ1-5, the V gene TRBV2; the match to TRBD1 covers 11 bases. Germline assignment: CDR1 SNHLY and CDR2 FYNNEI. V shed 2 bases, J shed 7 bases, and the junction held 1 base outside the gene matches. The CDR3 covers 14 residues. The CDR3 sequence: CASSERTGGQPQHF. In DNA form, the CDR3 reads TGTGCCAGCAGTGAACGGACAGGGGGCCAGCCCCAGCATTTT.

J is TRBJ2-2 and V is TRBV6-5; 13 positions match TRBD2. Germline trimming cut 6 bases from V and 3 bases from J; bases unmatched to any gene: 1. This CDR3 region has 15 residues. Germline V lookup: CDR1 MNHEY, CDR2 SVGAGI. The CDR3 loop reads CASSGLAGDTGELFF. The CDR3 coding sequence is TGTGCCAGCAGCGGACTAGCGGGGGACACCGGGGAGCTGTTTTTT.

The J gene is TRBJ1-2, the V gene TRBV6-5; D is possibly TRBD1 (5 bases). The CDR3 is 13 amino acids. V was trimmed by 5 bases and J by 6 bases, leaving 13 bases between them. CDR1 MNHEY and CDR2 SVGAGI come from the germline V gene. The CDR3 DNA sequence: TGTGCCAGCAGTCCAGGGCTCCCCGATGGCTACACCTTC. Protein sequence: CASSPGLPDGYTF.

This CDR3 is CASSLRLAGEMGGETQYF. CDR3 DNA sequence: TGTGCCAGCAGCTTAAGATTAGCGGGGGAAATGGGGGGAGAGACCCAGTACTTC. The chain employs TRBV7-8 and TRBJ2-5; 9 bases are shared with TRBD2. Trimming at V came to 2 bases and at J to 4 bases, leaving 14 bases not matched to a gene. Germline CDR1 reads SGHVS; CDR2 reads FQNEAQ. There are 18 residues in the CDR3.

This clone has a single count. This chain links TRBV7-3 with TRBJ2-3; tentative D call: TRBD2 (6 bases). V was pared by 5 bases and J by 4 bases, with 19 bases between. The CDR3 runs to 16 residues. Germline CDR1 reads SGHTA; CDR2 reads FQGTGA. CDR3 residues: CASSPARRGLSDTQYF. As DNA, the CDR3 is TGTGCCAGCAGCCCAGCACGGAGGGGCCTTTCAGATACGCAGTATTTT.

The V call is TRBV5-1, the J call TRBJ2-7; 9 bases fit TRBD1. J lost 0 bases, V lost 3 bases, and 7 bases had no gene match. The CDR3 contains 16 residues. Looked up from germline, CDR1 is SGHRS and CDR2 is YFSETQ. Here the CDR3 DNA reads TGCGCCAGCAGCTCCTCCGGGACAGGGCTCTCCTACGAGCAGTACTTC. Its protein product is CASSSSGTGLSYEQYF.

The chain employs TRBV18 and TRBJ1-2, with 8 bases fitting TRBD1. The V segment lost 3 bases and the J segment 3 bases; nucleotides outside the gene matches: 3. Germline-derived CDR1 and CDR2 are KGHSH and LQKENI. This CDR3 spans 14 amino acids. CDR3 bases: TGTGCCAGCTCACCGGACAGGGTATACTATGGCTACACCTTC. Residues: CASSPDRVYYGYTF.

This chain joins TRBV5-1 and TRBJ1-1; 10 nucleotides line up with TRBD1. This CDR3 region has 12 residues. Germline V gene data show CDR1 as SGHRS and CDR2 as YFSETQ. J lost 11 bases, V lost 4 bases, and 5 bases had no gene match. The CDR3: CASSPGQGTAFF. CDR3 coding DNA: TGCGCCAGCAGCCCGGGACAGGGGACCGCTTTCTTT.

The CDR3 is CASSVKAGVKQSSYNEQFF. The CDR3 nucleotides read TGTGCCAGCAGCGTCAAAGCGGGGGTAAAACAAAGCTCCTACAATGAGCAGTTCTTC. The rearrangement joins TRBV9 to TRBJ2-1; 8 bases match TRBD2. The CDR3 loop spans 19 amino acids. Germline V CDR1 and CDR2: SGDLS, YYNGEE. The trim removed 2 bases at V and 0 bases at J, leaving 13 bases unmatched.

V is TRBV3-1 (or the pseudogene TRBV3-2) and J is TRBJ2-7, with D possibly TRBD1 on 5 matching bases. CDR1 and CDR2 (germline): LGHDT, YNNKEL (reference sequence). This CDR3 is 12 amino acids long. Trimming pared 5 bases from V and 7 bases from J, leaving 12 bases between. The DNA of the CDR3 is TGTGCCAGCAGCTCCAGGGCTGGAGAGCAGTACTTC. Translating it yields CASSSRAGEQYF.

CDR3 nucleotides: TGTGCCAGCAGCCCGGAGAACGCTGGAGTCACTGAAGCTTTCTTT. Translating it yields CASSPENAGVTEAFF. The genes are TRBV5-4 and TRBJ1-1, with D uncertain. The CDR3 totals 15 residues. In germline, CDR1 is SGHNT, CDR2 YYREEE (reference sequence). V lost 4 bases and J 4 bases, leaving 17 bases between the germline ends.

The CDR3 protein is CASSLLLSDSGGYTF. The CDR3 nucleotides read TGTGCCAGCAGCTTGTTGCTCTCCGATTCAGGGGGTTACACCTTC. The chain joins TRBV5-5 to TRBJ1-2, with 7 bases aligning to TRBD1. V shed 1 base, J shed 11 bases, and the junction held 14 bases outside the gene matches. This CDR3 is 15 amino acids long. Germline V gives CDR1 SGHKS, CDR2 YYEKEE (reference sequence). Combining the CDR3 with reference TRBV5-5 and TRBJ1-2 gives the whole variable domain DAGVTQSPTHLIKTRGQQVTLRCSPISGHKSVSWYQQVLGQGPQFIFQYYEKEERGRGNFPDRFSARQFPNYSSELNVNALLLGDSALYLCASSLLLSDSGGYTFGSGTRLTVV.

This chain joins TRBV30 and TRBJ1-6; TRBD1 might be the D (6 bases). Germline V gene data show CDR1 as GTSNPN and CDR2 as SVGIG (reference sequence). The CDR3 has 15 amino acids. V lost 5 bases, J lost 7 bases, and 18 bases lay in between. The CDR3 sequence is CAWGHMSGENSPLHF. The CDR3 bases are TGTGCCTGGGGCCATATGTCAGGGGAAAATTCACCCCTCCACTTT.

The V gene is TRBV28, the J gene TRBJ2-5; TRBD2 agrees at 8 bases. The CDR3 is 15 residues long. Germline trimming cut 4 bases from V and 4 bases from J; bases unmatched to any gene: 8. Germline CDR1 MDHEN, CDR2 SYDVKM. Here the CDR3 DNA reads TGTGCCAGCAGTTCCGGGGGGGCAGTCGGAGAGACCCAGTACTTC. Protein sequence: CASSSGGAVGETQYF.

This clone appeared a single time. CDR3 bases: TGCGCCAGCAGCCAACAGCGGAACACTGAAGCTTTCTTT. Its translation: CASSQQRNTEAFF. The chain has TRBV4-3 and TRBJ1-1; no definite D call. The CDR3 totals 13 residues. Germline V CDR1 and CDR2: LGHNA, YSLEER. V was trimmed by 2 bases and J by 1 base, leaving 5 bases between them.

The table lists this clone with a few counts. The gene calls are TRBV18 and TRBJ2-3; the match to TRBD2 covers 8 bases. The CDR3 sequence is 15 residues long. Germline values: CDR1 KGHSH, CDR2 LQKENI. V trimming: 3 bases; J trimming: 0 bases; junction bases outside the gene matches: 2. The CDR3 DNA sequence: TGTGCCAGCTCACCCCTAGCGGGTAGCACAGATACGCAGTATTTT. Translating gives CASSPLAGSTDTQYF.